The 27 T cell receptor beta chains listed next were all sequenced from one sample in a study of cytomegalovirus exposure and HLA in healthy donors (dated by TCRdb to about 2017). Library preparation was by the immunoSEQ multiplex PCR assay. The multiplex PCR relied on a mix of 60 forward primers for TCR Vbeta segments and 13 reverse primers for TCR Jbeta segments. TCRdb took this table from immuneACCESS and kept in-frame rearrangements with V and J called. Such tables lack part of the clones; where checked against another copy, unresolved V genes explain under half of the gap, and the rest is unexplained. The sample records 130,000 or so clones, about 70% of which are singletons. Roughly 7.5% of the sample is held by the ten biggest clonotypes. Material: PBMCs. The receptor source for this set is a male donor in good health and CMV-seronegative.

This clone came up a few times. This rearrangement joins TRBV30 to TRBJ1-5, with TRBD1 identical over 10 bases. Germline CDR1 is GTSNPN and CDR2 is SVGIG (reference sequence). The CDR3 loop spans 15 amino acids. The trim removed 5 bases at V and 3 bases at J, leaving 7 bases unmatched. As DNA, the CDR3 is TGTGCCTGGGGAGACAGGGGGCGGCTCAATCAGCCCCAGCATTTT. This encodes CAWGDRGRLNQPQHF.

This clone was seen only a few times. CDR3: CASPRAGSTDTQYF. CDR3 sequence (DNA): TGTGCCAGCCCAAGAGCGGGAAGCACAGATACGCAGTATTTT. The chain uses TRBV25-1 and TRBJ2-3; 7 bases are shared with TRBD2. CDR3 length: 14 residues. The germline gives CDR1 MGHDK, CDR2 SYGVNS. Trimming cost V 8 bases and J 0 bases; bases outside gene matches: 5.

The chain employs TRBV6-5 and TRBJ2-2, with 7 bases lining up with TRBD2. The germline gives CDR1 MNHEY, CDR2 SVGAGI. The CDR3 loop spans 14 amino acids. The V gene end was trimmed by 9 bases and the J gene end by 3 bases; junction bases not matched to a gene: 7. The CDR3 loop reads CASRWGGDTGELFF. DNA for the CDR3: TGTGCCAGTCGCTGGGGAGGGGACACCGGGGAGCTGTTTTTT.

In its sample, this clone was seen many times. The rearrangement joins TRBV7-9 to TRBJ1-6; 7 bases are a match to TRBD1. This CDR3 region has 17 residues. V was pared by 4 bases and J by 7 bases, with 13 bases of the junction left unmatched. The germline gives CDR1 SEHNR, CDR2 FQNEAQ (reference sequence). This CDR3 is CASSSPAEGAGNSPLHF. The CDR3 region has the DNA TGTGCCAGCAGCTCACCAGCAGAGGGGGCCGGGAATTCACCCCTCCACTTT. Variable domain in full (rest from reference TRBV7-9 and TRBJ1-6): DTGVSQNPRHKITKRGQNVTFRCDPISEHNRLYWYRQTLGQGPEFLTYFQNEAQLEKSRLLSDRFSAERPKGSFSTLEIQRTEQGDSAMYLCASSSPAEGAGNSPLHFGNGTRLTVT.

The chain recombines TRBV10-3 with TRBJ1-1, with 9 bases matching TRBD1. Per germline, CDR1 ENHRY and CDR2 SYGVKD. V lost 5 bases, J lost 1 base, and 8 bases stayed unmatched. The CDR3 runs to 16 residues. The CDR3 reads CAISLAGTGQNTEAFF. The CDR3 region has the DNA TGTGCCATCAGTCTGGCCGGGACAGGGCAGAACACTGAAGCTTTCTTT.

The chain recombines TRBV6-5 with TRBJ2-3, with D tentatively TRBD1 (6 bases). CDR3 size: 15 residues. Germline values: CDR1 MNHEY, CDR2 SVGAGI. Trimming shortened V by 6 bases and J by 2 bases, and 15 bases separated the two germline ends. CDR3 region: CASSLQGFDTDTQYF. The CDR3 coding sequence is TGTGCCAGCAGCCTACAGGGATTCGACACAGATACGCAGTATTTT.

The CDR3 bases are TGTGCCAGCAGCCTCGCCCCGACTAGCGGGGGTGCGCAGTATTTT. Amino acid sequence: CASSLAPTSGGAQYF. The chain uses TRBV6-5 and TRBJ2-3; 12 nucleotides match TRBD2. The germline V gene has CDR1 MNHEY and CDR2 SVGAGI. Trimming removed 6 bases from V and 10 bases from J; junction bases left unmatched: 11. The CDR3 length is 15 residues.

The chain recombines TRBV5-6 with TRBJ1-1; tentative D call: TRBD1 (6 bases). This CDR3 contains 14 residues. Germline V gene data show CDR1 as SGHDT and CDR2 as YYEEEE. With 3 bases removed from V and 5 bases from J, the gap between germline ends came to 14 bases. The CDR3 nucleotides are TGTGCCAGCAGCTGGGGGGGCAGAGAAACTGAAGCTTTCTTT. Translated, it gives CASSWGGRETEAFF. Looking up the rest from reference TRBV5-6 and TRBJ1-1 gives the full variable domain: DAGVTQSPTHLIKTRGQQVTLRCSPKSGHDTVSWYQQALGQGPQFIFQYYEEEERQRGNFPDRFSGHQFPNYSSELNVNALLLGDSALYLCASSWGGRETEAFFGQGTRLTVV.

J is TRBJ2-7 and V is TRBV30, with TRBD2 identical over 10 bases. CDR1 is GTSNPN, CDR2 SVGIG, per germline (reference sequence). The CDR3 covers 14 residues. Trimming at V came to 0 bases and at J to 3 bases, leaving 2 bases not matched to a gene. CDR3 sequence: CAWSVLAGNYEQYF. Written as DNA, the CDR3 is TGTGCCTGGAGTGTACTAGCGGGAAACTACGAGCAGTACTTC.

The CDR3 loop is CASSQAPYNEQFF. In nucleotides, the CDR3 is TGCGCCAGCAGCCAGGCCCCCTACAATGAGCAGTTCTTC. The chain combines TRBV4-1 with TRBJ2-1; no definite D call. The CDR3 consists of 13 residues. V gave up 3 bases and J gave up 2 bases, with 5 bases separating them. Germline assignment: CDR1 MGHRA and CDR2 YSYEKL.

This CDR3 reads CASSLYGTVSSYEQYF. CDR3 in DNA: TGCGCCAGCAGCCTGTACGGGACAGTGAGCTCCTACGAGCAGTACTTC. The gene calls are TRBV5-1 and TRBJ2-7; TRBD1 agrees at 7 bases. Germline trimming cut 4 bases from V and 0 bases from J; bases unmatched to any gene: 10. This CDR3 has 16 residues. Germline CDR1 reads SGHRS; CDR2 reads YFSETQ.

The sample holds one count of this clone. The CDR3 DNA reads TGTGCCAGCAGCTCTAGAAATTACAATGAGCAGTTCTTC. Its protein is CASSSRNYNEQFF. The chain couples TRBV5-4 to TRBJ2-1; D remains ambiguous. V was shortened by 3 bases and J by 4 bases, with 8 bases between the two germline ends. The CDR3 loop spans 13 amino acids. Germline V gene lookup returns CDR1 SGHNT and CDR2 YYREEE (reference sequence).

This chain joins TRBV19 and TRBJ1-1, with 8 nucleotides matching TRBD1. This CDR3 contains 16 residues. Trimming took 6 bases from V and 3 from J; bases not matched to a gene: 12. CDR1 is LNHDA and CDR2 is SQIVND in the germline V gene (reference sequence). The CDR3 DNA follows: TGTGCCAGTAGGACGACAGGGGTAGGTATTGACACTGAAGCTTTCTTT. Residues: CASRTTGVGIDTEAFF.

V usage is TRBV7-2 and J usage is TRBJ1-5; 10 bases are a match to TRBD1. The CDR3 length is 16 residues. The ends lost 0 bases at V and 4 bases at J; junction bases unmatched: 3. Looked up from germline, CDR1 is SGHTA and CDR2 is FQGNSA. The CDR3 DNA sequence: TGTGCCAGCAGCTTAGCAGGGACAGGGGTTAATCAGCCCCAGCATTTT. Its protein product is CASSLAGTGVNQPQHF.

This clone was picked up one time. This chain joins TRBV4-2 and TRBJ1-4; 8 positions match TRBD1. With 0 bases clipped from V and 0 bases from J, the junction kept 12 bases outside the gene matches. The CDR3 loop spans 20 amino acids. Looked up from germline, CDR1 is LGHNA and CDR2 is YNFKEQ. Here the CDR3 reads CASSQDDLRTGPATNEKLFF. For the CDR3, the DNA is TGTGCCAGCAGCCAAGATGATCTTCGGACAGGGCCTGCAACTAATGAAAAACTGTTTTTT.

The chain recombines TRBV27 with TRBJ2-5, with 10 bases matching TRBD2. The CDR3 consists of 15 residues. Germline V CDR1 and CDR2: MNHEY, SMNVEV (reference sequence). The ends lost 5 bases at V and 5 bases at J; junction bases unmatched: 8. This CDR3 reads CASSQRLAGVETQYF. CDR3 nucleotides: TGTGCCAGCAGTCAACGGCTAGCGGGAGTTGAGACCCAGTACTTC.

The genes are TRBV4-3 and TRBJ1-4; 8 bases are shared with TRBD1. The trim removed 4 bases at V and 8 bases at J, leaving 3 bases unmatched. The CDR3 has 13 amino acids. Germline V gene data show CDR1 as LGHNA and CDR2 as YSLEER. The CDR3 region has the DNA TGCGCCAGCAGCCGAGGGGACAGGGAAAAACTGTTTTTT. As protein: CASSRGDREKLFF.

This chain connects TRBV6-6 to TRBJ2-7; TRBD1 aligns across 11 bases. CDR3 length equals 15 residues. Germline V lookup: CDR1 MNHNY, CDR2 SVGAGI (reference sequence). The V and J ends lost 10 bases and 10 bases, in that order; junction bases with no gene match: 18. CDR3 nucleotides: TGTGCCACGATCGGGAGAGGGACAGGGGGAGTAAACCAGTACTTC. As protein: CATIGRGTGGVNQYF.

The chain couples TRBV5-4 to TRBJ2-7; TRBD2 matches at 8 bases. The V gene end was trimmed by 4 bases and the J gene end by 2 bases; junction bases not matched to a gene: 8. Per germline, CDR1 SGHNT and CDR2 YYREEE (reference sequence). The CDR3 is 15 amino acids. CDR3 sequence: CASSQGLAGAYEQYF. The CDR3, as DNA: TGTGCCAGCAGCCAAGGGCTAGCGGGCGCCTACGAGCAGTACTTC.

This sequence joins TRBV6-5 and TRBJ2-5; 8 positions match TRBD1. The ends lost 10 bases at V and 1 base at J; junction bases unmatched: 2. The CDR3 consists of 12 residues. Germline V gives CDR1 MNHEY, CDR2 SVGAGI. As DNA, the CDR3 is TGTGCCACTCAGGGGGCCCAAGAGACCCAGTACTTC. As protein: CATQGAQETQYF.

The chain recombines TRBV27 with TRBJ1-2, with D tentatively TRBD1 (5 bases). V was pared by 4 bases and J by 8 bases, with 14 bases between. Germline V gives CDR1 MNHEY, CDR2 SMNVEV (reference sequence). The CDR3 has 13 residues. The CDR3 coding sequence is TGTGCCAGCAGTTCCCGCCTGCGGGGGGGCTACACCTTC. It is translated as CASSSRLRGGYTF.

CDR3 coding DNA: TGCAGCGTTGAGACAGGGGGAGTCAACGAGCAGTACTTC. It codes for CSVETGGVNEQYF. The chain is built from TRBV29-1 and TRBJ2-7; TRBD1 agrees at 9 bases. The trim removed 3 bases at V and 5 bases at J, leaving 5 bases unmatched. CDR3 length: 13 amino acids. Germline assignment: CDR1 SQVTM and CDR2 ANQGSEA.

This chain links TRBV15 with TRBJ2-1, with 10 bases lining up with TRBD1. The CDR3 is 14 residues long. V dropped 5 bases and J dropped 15; count of bases not matched to a gene: 13. Germline CDR1 LNHNV, CDR2 YYDKDF (reference sequence). The CDR3: CATSGGTGERELFF. DNA for the CDR3: TGTGCCACCAGCGGAGGGACAGGGGAGCGGGAGTTGTTCTTC.

A note on this clone: Compared with germline, one end of the junction differs, possibly owing to a read error. The chain links TRBV27 to TRBJ2-3; 10 bases line up with TRBD2. The CDR3 has 15 residues. From germline, CDR1 is MNHEY and CDR2 SMNVEV (reference sequence). CDR3 bases: TGTGCCAGCAGTCCTACTAGCGGGACCACAGAAACGCAGTATTTT. Protein sequence: CASSPTSGTTETQYF.

The genes are TRBV19 and TRBJ1-1; D not certain. V was trimmed by 7 bases and J by 0 bases, leaving 12 bases between them. The CDR3 contains 14 residues. Germline V CDR1 and CDR2: LNHDA, SQIVND (reference sequence). CDR3 bases: TGTGCCAGTACGCCCGGACTCCTGAACACTGAAGCTTTCTTT. Translated, it gives CASTPGLLNTEAFF.

This clone has a handful of counts. The CDR3 DNA reads as TGTGCCAGTAGAAGGGGATCCCTTTATCGCACTGAAGCTTTCTTT. Translating gives CASRRGSLYRTEAFF. The chain couples TRBV19 to TRBJ1-1; tentative D call: TRBD1 (5 bases). The CDR3 extends over 15 amino acids. Trimming removed 6 bases at V and 4 bases at J, with 18 bases between. Per germline, CDR1 LNHDA and CDR2 SQIVND (reference sequence).

The chain recombines TRBV18 with TRBJ1-1; weak D call: TRBD1 (5 bases). Trimming took off 3 bases at V and 6 bases at J, with 14 bases between the two ends. CDR1 is KGHSH, CDR2 LQKENI, per germline. The CDR3 sequence is 14 residues long. Here the CDR3 DNA reads TGTGCCAGCTCACCTCTCAGGGTGGGCGCTGAAGCTTTCTTT. It yields the protein CASSPLRVGAEAFF.